These T cell receptor beta chains were read from a single sample in a study of long-term antiretroviral therapy in people with HIV. Assay used: immunoSEQ multiplex PCR; TCRdb lists only in-frame clones, some missing. Here the sample spans about 20,000 clones, 80% being singletons. Specimen: unsorted PBMCs, collected 0.2 years after starting antiretroviral therapy. These receptors were collected from a middle-aged woman with HIV. CDR3s leave out the opening cysteine and the closing phenylalanine or tryptophan. The order of the fields is J gene, V gene, clone size, CDR3 protein. Clone size is shown for a subset of rows, as once, few, many or a class of expanded clone.

TRBJ2-1 TRBV9 - ASSVVSGGDEQF
TRBJ2-1 TRBV2 - ASNLYNEQF
TRBJ1-1 TRBV19 - ASSISSLNTEAF
TRBJ2-3 TRBV9 - ASSVDSGGRDTQY
TRBJ1-5 TRBV6-1 - ASSESWGNQPQH
TRBJ1-2 TRBV4-1 - ASSQDQGTIYGYT
TRBJ1-6 TRBV5-1 - ASSWNPGTQTIDSPLH
TRBJ1-1 TRBV7-2 - ASSFSSGQQAF
TRBJ2-2 TRBV19 once ASNSWRLNTGELF
TRBJ1-1 TRBV27 - ASSLSGRGLVNTEAF
TRBJ1-1 TRBV30 - AWRPGYTEAF
TRBJ1-2 TRBV4-3 - ASSPRDFYGYT
TRBJ1-5 TRBV29-1 - SVGSGTLHQPQH
TRBJ2-1 TRBV4-2 - ASSQEDSYNEQF
TRBJ2-3 TRBV19 - ASSMRATPKKY
TRBJ2-7 TRBV30 - ASTGAAYEQY
TRBJ2-1 TRBV19 - ASSELTSGRAEPPF